These 24 T cell receptor beta chains came from one sample sequenced in a study of graft-versus-host responses after intestinal transplantation. The protocol was immunoSEQ multiplex PCR, while the TCRdb copy is restricted to in-frame clones and leaves out a portion. Among under 140,000 clones, 93% were seen once, and the ten largest hold approximately 0.49%. These TCRs' antigens remain unknown. The specimen was unstimulated CD8+ T cells sorted from spleen or lymph node cells, collected before intestinal transplant. Receptors were obtained from a human donor who received an intestinal transplant.

CDR3 residues: CASSVGANPPYEQYF. CDR3 DNA: TGTGCCAGCAGCGTAGGCGCCAATCCTCCCTACGAGCAGTACTTC. The chain combines TRBV9 with TRBJ2-7, with unresolved D. This CDR3 is built from 15 residues. The V end was cut by 0 bases, the J end by 2 bases, with 12 bases between. The germline CDR1 and CDR2 sequences are SGDLS and YYNGEE. The full variable domain, its missing parts supplied by reference TRBV9 and TRBJ2-7, is DSGVTQTPKHLITATGQRVTLRCSPRSGDLSVYWYQQSLDQGLQFLIQYYNGEERAKGNILERFSAQQFPDLHSELNLSSLELGDSALYFCASSVGANPPYEQYFGPGTRLTVT.

This chain uses TRBV18 with TRBJ2-1; a weak D match, TRBD2 (6 bases). Germline V gene sequence: CDR1 KGHSH, CDR2 LQKENI. The CDR3 covers 14 residues. Trimming took off 3 bases at V and 4 bases at J, with 10 bases between the two ends. The CDR3 nucleotides are TGTGCCAGCTCACCCGGGAGTAGGTACAATGAGCAGTTCTTC. It specifies CASSPGSRYNEQFF.

This chain uses TRBV13 with TRBJ1-1; D remains unclear. CDR3 length: 12 residues. V was cut by 8 bases and J by 5 bases, with 12 bases left in between. CDR1 and CDR2 from the germline V gene are PRHDT and FYEKMQ (reference sequence). The CDR3 loop is CASSMGRTEAFF. CDR3 coding DNA: TGTGCCAGCTCGATGGGTAGGACTGAAGCTTTCTTT.

The chain carries TRBV27 and TRBJ2-7; a possible D gene is TRBD2 (7 bases). The CDR3 loop spans 15 amino acids. V dropped 7 bases and J dropped 3 bases, with 19 bases sitting between them. Germline V gene lookup returns CDR1 MNHEY and CDR2 SMNVEV (reference sequence). CDR3 protein: CASTPPGGGGYEQYF. CDR3 sequence (DNA): TGTGCCAGCACCCCCCCAGGAGGGGGGGGCTACGAGCAGTACTTC.

This chain joins TRBV4-1 and TRBJ2-5; D is unclear. V was shortened by 1 base and J by 0 bases, with 9 bases between the two germline ends. Germline loops: CDR1 MGHRA, CDR2 YSYEKL. The CDR3 is 15 amino acids. The CDR3 loop reads CASSQVKANQETQYF. The DNA of the CDR3 is TGCGCCAGCAGCCAAGTGAAGGCTAACCAAGAGACCCAGTACTTC.

The gene calls are TRBV2 and TRBJ2-7; a weak D match, TRBD1 (7 bases). The germline CDR1 and CDR2 sequences are SNHLY and FYNNEI. Deletions cut 11 bases from V and 5 bases from J, with 22 bases between. The CDR3 consists of 14 residues. The CDR3 DNA reads TGTGCCGTCCCGACAGGGAGGCTTGTACACGAGCAGTACTTC. It codes for CAVPTGRLVHEQYF.

The genes are TRBV5-1 and TRBJ2-3; 7 bases line up with TRBD1. With 4 bases clipped from V and 0 bases from J, the junction kept 14 bases outside the gene matches. The CDR3 consists of 18 residues. Germline V gene lookup returns CDR1 SGHRS and CDR2 YFSETQ. CDR3 in DNA: TGCGCCAGCAGCCTGGATATCGCCGGGACAGCGAGCACAGATACGCAGTATTTT. Translation: CASSLDIAGTASTDTQYF.

The V call is TRBV27, the J call TRBJ1-5, with 7 bases aligning to TRBD1. Germline CDR1 MNHEY, CDR2 SMNVEV (reference sequence). V lost 3 bases and J lost 1; bases outside the gene matches: 0. The length of the CDR3 is 14 residues. The CDR3 coding sequence is TGTGCCAGCAGTTTCAGGGGGAGCAATCAGCCCCAGCATTTT. Translated, it gives CASSFRGSNQPQHF.

The CDR3 loop reads CASRPRAAGYGYTF. CDR3 DNA sequence: TGTGCCAGCAGGCCCCGTGCTGCGGGCTATGGCTACACCTTC. The V call is TRBV6-4, the J call TRBJ1-2; D is unresolved. V shed 6 bases and J shed 4 bases, with 15 bases lying between them. This CDR3 contains 14 residues. Germline CDR1 reads MRHNA; CDR2 reads SNTAGT.

The rearrangement joins TRBV4-1 to TRBJ2-1; 7 bases match TRBD1. Germline CDR1 and CDR2: MGHRA and YSYEKL. The CDR3 sequence is 17 residues long. J was trimmed by 4 bases and V by 4 bases; bases with no gene match: 13. CDR3 nucleotides: TGCGCCAGCAGCCCAATCCCGGACAGGAATAGATACAATGAGCAGTTCTTC. This translates into CASSPIPDRNRYNEQFF.

J is TRBJ2-1 and V is TRBV5-1, with D unresolved. Germline assignment: CDR1 SGHRS and CDR2 YFSETQ. The CDR3 spans 12 residues. Trimming removed 4 bases at V and 5 bases at J, with 7 bases between. Written as DNA, the CDR3 is TGCGCCAGCAGCACCCGGAACAATGAGCAGTTCTTC. It codes for CASSTRNNEQFF.

The V call is TRBV7-9, the J call TRBJ2-1; 8 nucleotides match TRBD1. The CDR3 contains 17 residues. V lost 5 bases and J lost 3; bases outside the gene matches: 12. CDR1 and CDR2 from the germline V gene are SEHNR and FQNEAQ (reference sequence). The CDR3 DNA is TGTGCCAGCAGCCCCCATATCGACAGGGGATTCTACAATGAGCAGTTCTTC. This codes for CASSPHIDRGFYNEQFF.

This clone was seen once. V gene TRBV27 combines with J gene TRBJ2-7; tentatively, D is TRBD1 or TRBD2 (6 bases each). CDR1 MNHEY and CDR2 SMNVEV come from the germline V gene (reference sequence). The CDR3 is 16 amino acids. V lost 6 bases and J 2 bases, leaving 20 bases between the germline ends. The CDR3 is CASSPNPGALTYEQYF. CDR3 bases: TGTGCCAGCAGCCCCAACCCGGGGGCCTTAACCTACGAGCAGTACTTC.

V usage is TRBV27 and J usage is TRBJ1-4; D call uncertain. Trimming cost V 4 bases and J 8 bases, with 11 bases left between them. The CDR3 is 13 residues long. Germline assignment: CDR1 MNHEY and CDR2 SMNVEV (reference sequence). The CDR3 DNA follows: TGTGCCAGCAGTTATCCCGGTGGGGAAAAACTGTTTTTT. It translates to CASSYPGGEKLFF. The full variable domain, completed using reference TRBV27 and TRBJ1-4, is EAQVTQNPRYLITVTGKKLTVTCSQNMNHEYMSWYRQDPGLGLRQIYYSMNVEVTDKGDVPEGYKVSRKEKRNFPLILESPSPNQTSLYFCASSYPGGEKLFFGSGTQLSVL.

The V and J genes are TRBV11-2 and TRBJ1-2, with TRBD1 matching over 8 bases. The CDR3 totals 14 residues. Germline V CDR1 and CDR2: SGHAT, FQNNGV. V was clipped by 5 bases and J by 5 bases; unmatched bases: 7. The CDR3 is CASSAGQGLYGYTF. CDR3 nucleotide sequence: TGTGCCAGCAGCGCTGGACAGGGTTTATATGGCTACACCTTC.

J is TRBJ2-7 and V is TRBV11-2; the D is unclear. This CDR3 is built from 14 residues. V lost 8 bases, J lost 3 bases, and 17 bases lay in between. Germline V gene data show CDR1 as SGHAT and CDR2 as FQNNGV. The CDR3 region has the DNA TGTGCCAGCCCTCGCCCCGGCAGAAGCTACGAGCAGTACTTC. Protein: CASPRPGRSYEQYF.

J is TRBJ2-7 and V is TRBV6-5, with 7 bases matching TRBD1. The CDR3 is 14 residues long. Germline V CDR1 and CDR2: MNHEY, SVGAGI. Trimming took 5 bases from V and 2 from J; bases not matched to a gene: 6. The CDR3 reads CASSPGQITYEQYF. The CDR3 DNA is TGTGCCAGCAGTCCGGGACAGATTACCTACGAGCAGTACTTC.

This clone appeared once. The chain uses TRBV6-1 and TRBJ2-5; no firm D call. Germline loops: CDR1 MNHNS, CDR2 SASEGT. The CDR3 loop spans 13 amino acids. The ends were cut back, 6 bases at V and 3 bases at J, with 11 bases in the middle. The CDR3 DNA reads as TGTGCCAGCAGAGAGTACAGCAAAGAGACCCAGTACTTC. As protein: CASREYSKETQYF.

V and J are TRBV6-6 and TRBJ2-7, with 8 bases lining up with TRBD1. V dropped 6 bases and J dropped 6; count of bases not matched to a gene: 4. The CDR3 is 12 residues long. Germline values: CDR1 MNHNY, CDR2 SVGAGI (reference sequence). The CDR3 DNA follows: TGTGCCAGCAGCGACAGGGGCTCCGAGCAGTACTTC. This translates into CASSDRGSEQYF.

The V and J genes are TRBV19 and TRBJ2-1; 12 bases map to TRBD2. Germline assignment: CDR1 LNHDA and CDR2 SQIVND (reference sequence). The CDR3 has 15 residues. V shed 3 bases, J shed 7 bases, and the junction held 4 bases outside the gene matches. CDR3 bases: TGTGCCAGTAGTATGGCTAGCGGGAGGGGGAATGAGCAGTTCTTC. This sequence encodes CASSMASGRGNEQFF.

This sequence joins TRBV19 and TRBJ2-1; D remains ambiguous. CDR1 is LNHDA, CDR2 SQIVND, per germline (reference sequence). CDR3 length equals 15 residues. Trimming took 1 base from V and 0 from J, leaving 7 bases between them. In nucleotides, the CDR3 is TGTGCCAGTAGTATAGCGGGCTACTCCTACAATGAGCAGTTCTTC. Protein product: CASSIAGYSYNEQFF. Full variable domain (missing parts from reference TRBV19 and TRBJ2-1): DGGITQSPKYLFRKEGQNVTLSCEQNLNHDAMYWYRQDPGQGLRLIYYSQIVNDFQKGDIAEGYSVSREKKESFPLTVTSAQKNPTAFYLCASSIAGYSYNEQFFGPGTRLTVL.

The chain uses TRBV29-1 and TRBJ1-2; no reliable D call. The CDR3 runs 16 residues. Trimming took off 0 bases at V and 0 bases at J, with 14 bases between the two ends. Germline V gene lookup returns CDR1 SQVTM and CDR2 ANQGSEA. In nucleotides, the CDR3 is TGCAGCGTTGAAGATCGGTACAGTGTCACTAACTATGGCTACACCTTC. Encoded protein: CSVEDRYSVTNYGYTF.

This clone appeared a single time. The chain links TRBV2 to TRBJ2-7; D may be TRBD1 or TRBD2 (5 bases each). This CDR3 has 15 amino acids. Trimming stripped 8 bases from V and 3 bases from J, with 20 bases between. CDR1 and CDR2 from the germline V gene are SNHLY and FYNNEI. CDR3 sequence: CASRGRALGYYEQYF. The CDR3 nucleotides read TGTGCCAGCCGTGGCAGGGCACTAGGTTACTACGAGCAGTACTTC.

The rearrangement links TRBV10-3 to TRBJ1-2, with D unclear. Germline CDR1 and CDR2: ENHRY and SYGVKD. The V gene lost 4 bases and the J gene lost 5 bases, with 23 bases spanning the gap. CDR3 length equals 17 residues. CDR3 in amino acids: CAISVDRTPKSRYGYTF. DNA of the CDR3: TGTGCCATCAGTGTAGACCGGACTCCGAAAAGTCGGTATGGCTACACCTTC.